This record concerns one T cell receptor beta chain sequence. What it binds is unknown. CDR1 and CDR2 from the germline V gene are WSHSY and SAAADI. The CDR3 extends over 13 amino acids. Trimming shortened V by 5 bases and J by 3 bases, and 10 bases separated the two germline ends. Profiling of TCR beta VDJ combinations and CDR3 sequences used genomic DNA as template. TCRdb reprocessed the reads via MiXCR and lists one record per CDR3 protein. The sample lists about 160,000 distinct CDR3 sequences; roughly half were seen once. This specimen belongs to a study of CD8+CD57+ T cells in acquired aplastic anemia. Overall study: Recorded DNA amounts for sorted CD4+ and CD8+ cells had an average of about 3 ug. Broader study findings: Researchers reported that CD8+ Simpson's diversity was not significantly different in patients versus controls. The number of CD8+ CDR3 sequences shared by patients and controls was approximately 31.

Patients chosen for sequencing had shown CD8+CD57+ cell expansion by flow cytometry. Patients had undergone no therapy by the time their blood was sampled. This sequence joins TRBV10-2 and TRBJ1-1, with a weak D call TRBD1 (5 bases). The source material was sorted CD4+, CD8+, or CD8+CD57+ T cells (not recorded which) from PBMCs. This sequence originates from a human donor with aplastic anemia. The CDR3 DNA sequence: TGCGCCAGCAGTCAGGGCGGATACACTGAAGCTTTCTTT. This sequence encodes CASSQGGYTEAFF.